This TCR beta chain was sequenced in a study of molecular identifiers for immune sequencing clone quantification. Between about 19,000 and 1,000,000 sorted cells, with 10%, 30% or 50% RNA, yielded naive CD8 libraries. Broader study findings: Over 99% of CMV-specific effector molecules, but under 1% of naive ones, were in clones above 20 copies.

Previously published methods and listed TCR primers were used for the bulk TCR libraries. TCRdb reprocessed the PCR reads via MiXCR and lists one record per CDR3 protein. The sample records a few hundred thousand distinct CDR3 sequences, around 23% being singletons. In the case of this clonotype: No antigen is known for it.

The V gene's germline CDR1 is MGHRA and CDR2 YSYEKL. This CDR3 spans 16 amino acids. J lost 0 bases, V lost 3 bases, and 4 bases had no gene match. This chain uses TRBV4-1 with TRBJ2-1; 8 nucleotides align to TRBD1. Input material: naive CD8+ T cells from blood, with Jurkat cell RNA spiked in. Subset specified: FACS-sorted CD8+CD4-CCR7+CD45RA+ naive T cells. The receptor's source is a human donor in good health. Some libraries in this study had Jurkat cell RNA spiked in. The CDR3 loop is CASSHLTGGSYNEQFF. CDR3 in DNA: TGCGCCAGCAGCCACCTCACAGGGGGCTCCTACAATGAGCAGTTCTTC.